These T cell receptor beta chains were read from a single sample in a study of blood T cell repertoires in COVID-19. Data came from immunoSEQ multiplex PCR; TCRdb stores just in-frame clones and leaves some out. Seen here are around 130,000 clones, 77% observed once, and the top ten hold around 18%. What was sequenced was peripheral blood. The receptor source for this set is a man aged 80 or over with acute or convalescent COVID-19. The CDR3 runs from the conserved cysteine through the conserved F or W. D genes are given only for firm matches. A row's size may be missing; if present it is once, few, many or a size class.

v_call: TRBV3-1/TRBV3-2; d_call: -; j_call: TRBJ2-7; clone_size: -; cdr3_aa: CASSQLILHEQYF; cdr3_nt: TGTGCCAGCAGCCAGCTGATACTTCACGAGCAGTACTTC
v_call: TRBV5-1; d_call: -; j_call: TRBJ2-3; clone_size: -; cdr3_aa: CASSLRGKDSSGDTQYF; cdr3_nt: TGCGCCAGCAGCTTAAGGGGAAAGGACAGCTCGGGAGATACGCAGTATTTT
v_call: TRBV6-5; d_call: -; j_call: TRBJ1-2; clone_size: -; cdr3_aa: CASSNQGGGDGYTF; cdr3_nt: TGTGCCAGCAGTAACCAGGGTGGTGGCGATGGCTACACCTTC
v_call: TRBV7-2; d_call: -; j_call: TRBJ2-3; clone_size: once; cdr3_aa: CASSLDSAGSRGTDTQYF; cdr3_nt: TGTGCCAGCAGCTTGGACAGTGCGGGTAGCCGCGGCACAGATACGCAGTATTTT
v_call: TRBV2; d_call: TRBD1; j_call: TRBJ1-5; clone_size: -; cdr3_aa: CASKPGTGNNQPQHF; cdr3_nt: TGTGCCAGCAAGCCCGGGACAGGGAACAATCAGCCCCAGCATTTT
v_call: TRBV7-8; d_call: TRBD2; j_call: TRBJ2-2; clone_size: -; cdr3_aa: CASGAGGHSTGELFF; cdr3_nt: TGTGCCAGCGGAGCGGGGGGGCATAGCACCGGGGAGCTGTTTTTT
v_call: TRBV10-3; d_call: -; j_call: TRBJ2-7; clone_size: -; cdr3_aa: CAISESTGAYEQYF; cdr3_nt: TGTGCCATCAGTGAGTCGACTGGAGCGTACGAGCAGTACTTC
v_call: TRBV7-2; d_call: TRBD1; j_call: TRBJ1-2; clone_size: -; cdr3_aa: CASSERPGQGSGYTF; cdr3_nt: TGTGCCAGCAGCGAACGACCGGGACAGGGGAGCGGCTACACCTTC
v_call: TRBV7-8; d_call: -; j_call: TRBJ2-7; clone_size: -; cdr3_aa: CASSHAGYEQYF; cdr3_nt: TGTGCCAGCAGCCACGCGGGGTACGAGCAGTACTTC
v_call: TRBV28; d_call: -; j_call: TRBJ1-5; clone_size: -; cdr3_aa: CASSLQVGSNQPQHF; cdr3_nt: TGTGCCAGCAGTTTACAGGTTGGGAGCAATCAGCCCCAGCATTTT
v_call: TRBV28; d_call: TRBD2; j_call: TRBJ2-3; clone_size: -; cdr3_aa: CASSGLGGSSTDTQYF; cdr3_nt: TGTGCCAGCAGTGGACTGGGGGGGTCGAGCACAGATACGCAGTATTTT
v_call: TRBV24-1; d_call: TRBD1; j_call: TRBJ1-1; clone_size: few; cdr3_aa: CAAQTGADTEAFF; cdr3_nt: TGTGCCGCGCAAACAGGGGCGGACACTGAAGCTTTCTTT
v_call: TRBV7-2; d_call: -; j_call: TRBJ2-5; clone_size: -; cdr3_aa: CASSKAQGETQYF; cdr3_nt: TGTGCCAGCAGCAAAGCCCAGGGAGAGACCCAGTACTTC
v_call: TRBV20-1; d_call: -; j_call: TRBJ1-2; clone_size: once; cdr3_aa: CSARLRGYTF; cdr3_nt: TGCAGTGCTAGACTCCGGGGCTACACCTTC
v_call: TRBV19; d_call: -; j_call: TRBJ2-7; clone_size: once; cdr3_aa: CASSPRDRPRVEQYF; cdr3_nt: TGTGCCAGTAGTCCCCGAGACAGGCCCCGCGTGGAGCAGTACTTC
v_call: TRBV4-2; d_call: TRBD1; j_call: TRBJ1-1; clone_size: -; cdr3_aa: CASSLPDRGNTEAFF; cdr3_nt: TGTGCCAGCAGCCTACCGGACAGGGGGAACACTGAAGCTTTCTTT
v_call: TRBV24-1; d_call: TRBD2; j_call: TRBJ2-2; clone_size: -; cdr3_aa: CATSDRRSGGAEELFF; cdr3_nt: TGTGCCACCAGTGATCGGAGGAGCGGGGGGGCCGAGGAGCTGTTTTTT
v_call: TRBV29-1; d_call: TRBD2; j_call: TRBJ2-3; clone_size: few; cdr3_aa: CSVDGTSGGAKTDTQYF; cdr3_nt: TGCAGCGTTGACGGAACGTCGGGAGGGGCAAAGACAGATACGCAGTATTTT
v_call: TRBV4-3; d_call: -; j_call: TRBJ2-7; clone_size: -; cdr3_aa: CASSQVAGEFAEQYF; cdr3_nt: TGCGCCAGCAGCCAAGTTGCAGGGGAATTCGCCGAGCAGTACTTC
v_call: TRBV4-1; d_call: TRBD2; j_call: TRBJ2-2; clone_size: few; cdr3_aa: CASSPLLAGGLFEPTGELFF; cdr3_nt: TGCGCCAGCAGCCCACTTCTAGCGGGGGGGCTTTTCGAACCCACCGGGGAGCTGTTTTTT
v_call: TRBV11-3; d_call: -; j_call: TRBJ1-6; clone_size: -; cdr3_aa: CASSSSEANRAKLYSPLHF; cdr3_nt: TGTGCCAGCAGCTCCTCGGAAGCGAACAGGGCAAAATTGTATTCACCCCTCCACTTT
v_call: TRBV5-1; d_call: -; j_call: TRBJ1-4; clone_size: -; cdr3_aa: CASSRGATATNEKLFF; cdr3_nt: TGCGCCAGCAGCCGGGGGGCGACAGCAACTAATGAAAAACTGTTTTTT
v_call: TRBV19; d_call: -; j_call: TRBJ1-2; clone_size: -; cdr3_aa: CASSTSKGGYTF; cdr3_nt: TGTGCCAGTAGTACCTCCAAGGGGGGCTACACCTTC
v_call: TRBV9; d_call: TRBD2; j_call: TRBJ2-4; clone_size: -; cdr3_aa: CASSTTSGGAGNIQYF; cdr3_nt: TGTGCCAGCAGCACAACTAGCGGGGGGGCCGGGAACATTCAGTACTTC
v_call: TRBV7-2; d_call: -; j_call: TRBJ2-3; clone_size: -; cdr3_aa: CASSLALYRGTDTQYF; cdr3_nt: TGTGCCAGCAGCTTAGCGCTCTACAGGGGCACAGATACGCAGTATTTT
v_call: TRBV27; d_call: -; j_call: TRBJ1-6; clone_size: -; cdr3_aa: CASSLFQYNSPLHF; cdr3_nt: TGTGCCAGCAGTTTATTCCAGTACAATTCACCCCTCCACTTT
v_call: TRBV9; d_call: -; j_call: TRBJ1-5; clone_size: -; cdr3_aa: CASSDGTGRNQPQHF; cdr3_nt: TGTGCCAGCAGCGACGGCACAGGACGCAATCAGCCCCAGCATTTT
v_call: TRBV6-4; d_call: -; j_call: TRBJ2-1; clone_size: -; cdr3_aa: CASSRKGQTAYNEQFF; cdr3_nt: TGTGCCAGCAGTAGAAAAGGACAAACAGCTTACAATGAGCAGTTCTTC
v_call: TRBV18; d_call: -; j_call: TRBJ1-6; clone_size: few; cdr3_aa: CASSPPSGKGSPLHF; cdr3_nt: TGTGCCAGCTCACCACCGTCAGGGAAGGGCTCACCCCTCCACTTT
v_call: TRBV3-1/TRBV3-2; d_call: TRBD1; j_call: TRBJ1-4; clone_size: -; cdr3_aa: CASSRDRGLGEKLFF; cdr3_nt: TGTGCCAGCAGCCGTGACAGGGGGCTTGGGGAAAAACTGTTTTTT
v_call: TRBV5-1; d_call: -; j_call: TRBJ1-1; clone_size: once; cdr3_aa: CASSLEVGRGTEAFF; cdr3_nt: TGCGCCAGCAGCTTGGAGGTTGGCAGGGGAACTGAAGCTTTCTTT
v_call: TRBV11-2; d_call: -; j_call: TRBJ1-1; clone_size: -; cdr3_aa: CASSLIFQGGTEAFF; cdr3_nt: TGTGCCAGCAGCTTAATTTTCCAGGGCGGAACTGAAGCTTTCTTT
v_call: TRBV7-8; d_call: -; j_call: TRBJ1-1; clone_size: -; cdr3_aa: CASSRRGGMNTEAFF; cdr3_nt: TGTGCCAGCAGCCGAAGGGGGGGAATGAACACTGAAGCTTTCTTT
v_call: TRBV7-2; d_call: TRBD1; j_call: TRBJ2-1; clone_size: -; cdr3_aa: CASSLDRGGKNEQFF; cdr3_nt: TGTGCCAGCAGCTTAGACAGGGGTGGTAAAAATGAGCAGTTCTTC
v_call: TRBV7-9; d_call: TRBD1; j_call: TRBJ1-3; clone_size: -; cdr3_aa: CASTTGEIRNTIYF; cdr3_nt: TGTGCCAGCACGACAGGGGAAATAAGAAACACCATATATTTT
v_call: TRBV27; d_call: TRBD1; j_call: TRBJ2-1; clone_size: -; cdr3_aa: CASSLKPGGVYNEQFF; cdr3_nt: TGTGCCAGCAGTTTAAAGCCAGGGGGCGTTTACAATGAGCAGTTCTTC
v_call: TRBV3-1/TRBV3-2; d_call: -; j_call: TRBJ1-1; clone_size: -; cdr3_aa: CASSQSQGGTEAFF; cdr3_nt: TGTGCCAGCAGCCAATCGCAGGGTGGGACTGAAGCTTTCTTT
v_call: TRBV9; d_call: -; j_call: TRBJ2-1; clone_size: once; cdr3_aa: CASSVGDYTYNEQFF; cdr3_nt: TGTGCCAGCAGCGTAGGCGACTACACCTACAATGAGCAGTTCTTC
v_call: TRBV6-5; d_call: -; j_call: TRBJ2-7; clone_size: -; cdr3_aa: CASSYDQGYEQYF; cdr3_nt: TGTGCCAGCAGTTACGACCAGGGCTACGAGCAGTACTTC
v_call: TRBV4-1; d_call: -; j_call: TRBJ1-4; clone_size: -; cdr3_aa: CASSQNRVGEKLFF; cdr3_nt: TGCGCCAGCAGCCAAAACAGGGTTGGTGAAAAACTGTTTTTT
v_call: TRBV6-5; d_call: -; j_call: TRBJ1-6; clone_size: -; cdr3_aa: CASSRATYNSPLHF; cdr3_nt: TGTGCCAGCAGCAGGGCCACCTATAATTCACCCCTCCACTTT
v_call: TRBV19; d_call: -; j_call: TRBJ1-6; clone_size: -; cdr3_aa: CASSIGVSPLHF; cdr3_nt: TGTGCCAGTAGTATCGGGGTCTCACCCCTCCACTTT
v_call: TRBV7-6; d_call: TRBD2; j_call: TRBJ2-3; clone_size: -; cdr3_aa: CASSLAAGGLTDTQYF; cdr3_nt: TGTGCCAGCAGCTTAGCTGCGGGGGGGCTTACAGATACGCAGTATTTT
v_call: TRBV27; d_call: -; j_call: TRBJ1-2; clone_size: -; cdr3_aa: CASKGDYLFGGGYTF; cdr3_nt: TGTGCCAGCAAGGGGGACTACCTTTTCGGCGGTGGCTACACCTTC
v_call: TRBV6-1; d_call: TRBD1; j_call: TRBJ2-4; clone_size: -; cdr3_aa: CASSEVTGDIQYF; cdr3_nt: TGTGCCAGCAGTGAAGTCACAGGGGACATTCAGTACTTC
v_call: TRBV5-1; d_call: -; j_call: TRBJ1-2; clone_size: -; cdr3_aa: CASSLNRGNYGYTF; cdr3_nt: TGCGCCAGCAGCTTGAACCGGGGTAACTATGGCTACACCTTC
v_call: TRBV18; d_call: -; j_call: TRBJ1-2; clone_size: -; cdr3_aa: CASSPPGGRGPVGYTF; cdr3_nt: TGTGCCAGCTCACCACCGGGCGGCAGGGGACCAGTCGGCTACACCTTC
v_call: TRBV2; d_call: -; j_call: TRBJ2-7; clone_size: -; cdr3_aa: CASSEDSRFSYEQYF; cdr3_nt: TGTGCCAGCAGTGAAGACTCACGCTTCTCCTACGAGCAGTACTTC
v_call: TRBV5-1; d_call: TRBD2; j_call: TRBJ2-1; clone_size: -; cdr3_aa: CASGASGGPHEQFF; cdr3_nt: TGCGCCAGCGGGGCTAGCGGGGGGCCCCATGAGCAGTTCTTC
v_call: TRBV5-6; d_call: -; j_call: TRBJ1-6; clone_size: -; cdr3_aa: CASSFTGRNSPLHF; cdr3_nt: TGTGCCAGCAGCTTCACAGGACGTAATTCACCCCTCCACTTT
v_call: TRBV5-5; d_call: TRBD2; j_call: TRBJ2-1; clone_size: -; cdr3_aa: CASSLIGLEPHEQFF; cdr3_nt: TGTGCCAGCAGCTTGATTGGACTAGAGCCCCATGAGCAGTTCTTC
v_call: TRBV18; d_call: TRBD1; j_call: TRBJ2-7; clone_size: -; cdr3_aa: CASSPQGAMGPYEQYF; cdr3_nt: TGTGCCAGCTCTCCTCAGGGGGCGATGGGTCCCTACGAGCAGTACTTC
v_call: TRBV2; d_call: -; j_call: TRBJ2-2; clone_size: -; cdr3_aa: CASSVDTNTGELFF; cdr3_nt: TGTGCCAGCAGTGTGGACACTAACACCGGGGAGCTGTTTTTT